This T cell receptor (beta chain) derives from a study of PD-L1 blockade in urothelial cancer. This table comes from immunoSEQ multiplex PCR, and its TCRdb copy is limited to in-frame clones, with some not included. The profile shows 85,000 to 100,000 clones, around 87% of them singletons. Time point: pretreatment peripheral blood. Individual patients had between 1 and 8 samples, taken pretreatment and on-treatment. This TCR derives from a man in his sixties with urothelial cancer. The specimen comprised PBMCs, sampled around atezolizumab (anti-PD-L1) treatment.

The CDR3 region has the DNA TGTGCCATCAGTGAGTCGAGAGGGACAATGGGAAGCAATCAGCCCCAGCATTTT. This translates into CAISESRGTMGSNQPQHF. This sequence joins TRBV10-3 and TRBJ1-5, with D maybe TRBD1 (6 bases). Trimming removed 0 bases from V and 1 base from J, with 16 bases in between. Germline V gives CDR1 ENHRY, CDR2 SYGVKD. This CDR3 spans 18 amino acids.